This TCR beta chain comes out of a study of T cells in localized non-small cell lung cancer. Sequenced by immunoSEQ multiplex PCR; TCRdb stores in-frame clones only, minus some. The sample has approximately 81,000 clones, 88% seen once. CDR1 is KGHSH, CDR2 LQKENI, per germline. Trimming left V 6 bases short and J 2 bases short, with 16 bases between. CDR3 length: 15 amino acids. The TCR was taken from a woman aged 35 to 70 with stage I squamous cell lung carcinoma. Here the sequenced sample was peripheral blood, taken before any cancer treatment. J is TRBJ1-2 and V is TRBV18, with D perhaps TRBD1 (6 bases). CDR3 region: CASSVLIQGNYGYTF. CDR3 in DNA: TGTGCCAGCTCCGTCTTAATACAGGGAAACTATGGCTACACCTTC.